Below are 11 T cell receptor beta chains sequenced from a single sample in a study of blood T cells in healthy people across ages. The second PCR ran about 6 to 11 cycles with a sample-barcoded 5' primer and J-beta primers. MiXCR, applied by TCRdb to the 5' RACE reads, yields one record per CDR3 protein. The table has approximately 800,000 distinct CDR3 sequences, 20% to 25% seen once. The data were also submitted as part of a second study, on T cells of mothers and their children.

The sample was blood. These TCRs come from a boy aged 5 to 17 in good health.

The V and J genes are TRBV6-6 and TRBJ1-2; D unresolved. CDR1 is MNHNY and CDR2 is SVGAGI in the germline V gene (reference sequence). Trimming removed 7 bases from V and 8 bases from J, with 26 bases in between. CDR3 length: 16 amino acids. CDR3 coding DNA: TGTGCCAGCACACTAAGGCGCGACTCTAAAGTGGGGGGCTACACCTTC. Translation gives CASTLRRDSKVGGYTF.

A few counts support this clonotype. This chain joins TRBV7-6 and TRBJ2-1; 9 bases align to TRBD2. The CDR3 is made up of 15 amino acids. Trimming removed 5 bases from V and 7 bases from J; junction bases left unmatched: 9. The V gene's germline CDR1 is SGHVS and CDR2 FNYEAQ. CDR3 coding DNA: TGTGCCAGCAGCCCAGGGGGACTAGCTGGGAATGAGCAGTTCTTC. Residues: CASSPGGLAGNEQFF.

The chain joins TRBV6-5 to TRBJ1-5; unclear D gene. With 4 bases removed from V and 7 bases from J, the gap between germline ends came to 8 bases. The CDR3 has 12 residues. Germline CDR1 is MNHEY and CDR2 is SVGAGI. For the CDR3, the DNA is TGTGCCAGCAGTTCGGGCGGGCAGCCCCAGCATTTT. It encodes CASSSGGQPQHF.

This chain joins TRBV29-1 and TRBJ1-2; maybe TRBD1 (6 bases). The CDR3 runs to 12 residues. With 3 bases removed from V and 3 bases from J, the gap between germline ends came to 8 bases. Germline values: CDR1 SQVTM, CDR2 ANQGSEA. The CDR3 DNA reads TGCAGCGTTGACGCAGGGGACTATGGCTACACCTTC. It encodes CSVDAGDYGYTF.

Ten or more counts support this clonotype. This chain uses TRBV6-2 or TRBV6-3 with TRBJ2-2; D is perhaps TRBD2 (5 bases). CDR3 length: 15 amino acids. The germline gives CDR1 MNHEY, CDR2 SVGEGT. The V end lost 5 bases, the J end lost 0 bases, and 10 bases lay between the germline ends. This CDR3 is CASSPTGANTGELFF. The CDR3 bases are TGTGCCAGCAGTCCGACCGGGGCGAACACCGGGGAGCTGTTTTTT.

The chain uses TRBV4-3 and TRBJ2-1, with D uncertain. Per the germline V gene, CDR1 is LGHNA and CDR2 is YSLEER. The length of the CDR3 is 15 residues. Trimming stripped 0 bases from V and 8 bases from J, with 14 bases between. The CDR3 is CASSQDSLRFHEQFF. The DNA for the CDR3 is TGCGCCAGCAGCCAAGATTCGTTAAGGTTCCATGAGCAGTTCTTC.

This chain links TRBV7-8 with TRBJ1-4; TRBD1 is a possible D gene (6 bases). Germline lookup yields CDR1 SGHVS and CDR2 FQNEAQ. CDR3 length equals 15 residues. Trimming stripped 6 bases from V and 3 bases from J, with 14 bases between. CDR3 nucleotide sequence: TGTGCCAGCAGTTCAGGGGCTGGGGCTAATGAAAAACTGTTTTTT. This codes for CASSSGAGANEKLFF.

This clonotype was seen a few times. This rearrangement joins TRBV3-1 to TRBJ2-2, with 8 bases aligning to TRBD2. The CDR3 extends over 17 amino acids. CDR1 is LGHDT and CDR2 is YNNKEL in the germline V gene (reference sequence). Trimming cost V 1 base and J 4 bases; bases outside gene matches: 8. The CDR3 nucleotides are TGTGCCAGCAGCCAAGGGATAGTAGCGGGAAGCACCGGGGAGCTGTTTTTT. This codes for CASSQGIVAGSTGELFF.

Many counts were recorded for this clonotype. J is TRBJ2-5 and V is TRBV7-8; D is tentatively TRBD1 or TRBD2 (6 bases each). The V gene lost 5 bases and the J gene lost 5 bases, with 15 bases spanning the gap. Germline loops: CDR1 SGHVS, CDR2 FQNEAQ. This CDR3 contains 14 residues. The CDR3 loop is CASSDLGGEETQYF. The CDR3 coding sequence is TGTGCCAGCAGCGACCTGGGGGGCGAGGAGACCCAGTACTTC.

This clonotype was recorded a few times. The rearrangement links TRBV12-3 or TRBV12-4 to TRBJ2-4; no firm D call. Trimming cost V 3 bases and J 0 bases, with 12 bases left between them. The CDR3 consists of 16 residues. In DNA form, the CDR3 reads TGTGCCAGCAGTTTTCGGACCGTGGAAGCCAAAAACATTCAGTACTTC. The encoded protein is CASSFRTVEAKNIQYF.

This clonotype was seen only once. The V gene is TRBV7-9, the J gene TRBJ1-6; 9 bases agree with TRBD1. The CDR3 loop spans 15 amino acids. Germline lookup yields CDR1 SEHNR and CDR2 FQNEAQ (reference sequence). Unmatched junction bases numbered 4, after V lost 3 bases and J lost 7 bases. The CDR3 region is CASSLMGTGNSPLHF. The CDR3 coding sequence is TGTGCCAGCAGCTTGATGGGGACAGGGAATTCACCCCTCCACTTT. The full variable domain, its missing parts supplied by reference TRBV7-9 and TRBJ1-6, is DTGVSQNPRHKITKRGQNVTFRCDPISEHNRLYWYRQTLGQGPEFLTYFQNEAQLEKSRLLSDRFSAERPKGSFSTLEIQRTEQGDSAMYLCASSLMGTGNSPLHFGNGTRLTVT.